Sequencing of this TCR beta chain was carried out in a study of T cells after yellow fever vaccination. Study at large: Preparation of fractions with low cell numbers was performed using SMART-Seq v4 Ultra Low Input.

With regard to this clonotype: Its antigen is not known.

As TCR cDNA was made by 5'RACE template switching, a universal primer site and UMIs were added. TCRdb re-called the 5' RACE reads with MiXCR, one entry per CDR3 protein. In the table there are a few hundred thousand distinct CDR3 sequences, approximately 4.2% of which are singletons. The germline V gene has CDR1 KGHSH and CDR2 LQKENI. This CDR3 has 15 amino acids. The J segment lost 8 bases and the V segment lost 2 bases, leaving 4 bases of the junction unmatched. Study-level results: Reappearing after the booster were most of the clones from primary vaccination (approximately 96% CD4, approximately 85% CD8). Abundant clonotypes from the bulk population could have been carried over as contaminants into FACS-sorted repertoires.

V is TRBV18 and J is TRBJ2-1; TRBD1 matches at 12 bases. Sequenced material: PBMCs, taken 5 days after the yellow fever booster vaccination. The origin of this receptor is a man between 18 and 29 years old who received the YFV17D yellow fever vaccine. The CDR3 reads CASSPVWDRGHEQFF. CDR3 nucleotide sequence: TGTGCCAGCTCACCAGTTTGGGACAGGGGGCATGAGCAGTTCTTC.